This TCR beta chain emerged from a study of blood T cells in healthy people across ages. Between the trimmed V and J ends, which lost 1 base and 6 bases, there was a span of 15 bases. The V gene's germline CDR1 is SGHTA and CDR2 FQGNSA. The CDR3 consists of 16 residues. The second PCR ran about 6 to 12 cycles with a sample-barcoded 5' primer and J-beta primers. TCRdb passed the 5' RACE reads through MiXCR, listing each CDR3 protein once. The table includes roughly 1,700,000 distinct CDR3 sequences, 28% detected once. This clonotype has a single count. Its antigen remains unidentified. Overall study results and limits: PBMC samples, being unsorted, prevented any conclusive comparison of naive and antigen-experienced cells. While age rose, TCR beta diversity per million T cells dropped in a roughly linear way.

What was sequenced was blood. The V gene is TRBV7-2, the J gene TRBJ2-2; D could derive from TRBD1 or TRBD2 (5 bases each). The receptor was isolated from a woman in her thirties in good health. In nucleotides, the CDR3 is TGTGCCAGCAGCTTAGAGCAGTCGGGGCTTTCCGGGGAGCTGTTTTTT. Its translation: CASSLEQSGLSGELFF.